The sequence of this T cell receptor (beta chain) was determined in a study of OX40 agonist ivuxolimab in advanced cancers. Study-wide context: In this trial design, patients received ivuxolimab intravenously at 0.01 to 10 mg/kg every 2 weeks. Of mixed ages from about 20 to 80 and averaging roughly 60 years, the group was approximately 80% male. Study-level findings and limits: Normalized expansion of T-cell clones was also low for some nonresponders.

Profiling relied on immunoSEQ multiplex PCR, and the TCRdb table lists in-frame clones only, not all of them. The table records about 24,000 clones, around 85% of them present only once. Germline V CDR1 and CDR2: WSHSY, SAAADI. The CDR3 loop spans 15 amino acids. Note on this clone: Its specificity is not known.

This chain joins TRBV10-2 and TRBJ2-5, with TRBD2 matching over 8 bases. The DNA end favors TRBJ2-7, so the J call may be wrong. This TCR came from an adult with an advanced solid tumor such as melanoma, head and neck, liver or kidney cancer. Sequenced material: CD4+ or CD8+ T cells sorted from blood, taken in a trial of the OX40 agonist ivuxolimab. The CDR3 is CASHIAGGGRNEQYF. The DNA of the CDR3 is TGCGCCAGCCATATTGCGGGAGGAGGAAGGAACGAGCAGTACTTC.